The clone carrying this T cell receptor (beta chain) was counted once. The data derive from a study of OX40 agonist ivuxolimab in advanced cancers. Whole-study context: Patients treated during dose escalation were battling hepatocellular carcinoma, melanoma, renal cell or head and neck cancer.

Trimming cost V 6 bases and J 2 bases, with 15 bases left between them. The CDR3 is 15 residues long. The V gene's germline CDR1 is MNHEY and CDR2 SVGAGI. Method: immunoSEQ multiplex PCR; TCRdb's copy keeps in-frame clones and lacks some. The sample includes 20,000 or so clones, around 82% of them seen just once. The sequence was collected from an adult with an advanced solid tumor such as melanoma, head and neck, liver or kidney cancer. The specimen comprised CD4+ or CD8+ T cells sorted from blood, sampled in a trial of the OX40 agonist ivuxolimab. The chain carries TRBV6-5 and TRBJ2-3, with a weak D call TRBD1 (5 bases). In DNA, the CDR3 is TGTGCCAGCAGCCCCCTGAGACAGAACACAGATACGCAGTATTTT. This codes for CASSPLRQNTDTQYF.